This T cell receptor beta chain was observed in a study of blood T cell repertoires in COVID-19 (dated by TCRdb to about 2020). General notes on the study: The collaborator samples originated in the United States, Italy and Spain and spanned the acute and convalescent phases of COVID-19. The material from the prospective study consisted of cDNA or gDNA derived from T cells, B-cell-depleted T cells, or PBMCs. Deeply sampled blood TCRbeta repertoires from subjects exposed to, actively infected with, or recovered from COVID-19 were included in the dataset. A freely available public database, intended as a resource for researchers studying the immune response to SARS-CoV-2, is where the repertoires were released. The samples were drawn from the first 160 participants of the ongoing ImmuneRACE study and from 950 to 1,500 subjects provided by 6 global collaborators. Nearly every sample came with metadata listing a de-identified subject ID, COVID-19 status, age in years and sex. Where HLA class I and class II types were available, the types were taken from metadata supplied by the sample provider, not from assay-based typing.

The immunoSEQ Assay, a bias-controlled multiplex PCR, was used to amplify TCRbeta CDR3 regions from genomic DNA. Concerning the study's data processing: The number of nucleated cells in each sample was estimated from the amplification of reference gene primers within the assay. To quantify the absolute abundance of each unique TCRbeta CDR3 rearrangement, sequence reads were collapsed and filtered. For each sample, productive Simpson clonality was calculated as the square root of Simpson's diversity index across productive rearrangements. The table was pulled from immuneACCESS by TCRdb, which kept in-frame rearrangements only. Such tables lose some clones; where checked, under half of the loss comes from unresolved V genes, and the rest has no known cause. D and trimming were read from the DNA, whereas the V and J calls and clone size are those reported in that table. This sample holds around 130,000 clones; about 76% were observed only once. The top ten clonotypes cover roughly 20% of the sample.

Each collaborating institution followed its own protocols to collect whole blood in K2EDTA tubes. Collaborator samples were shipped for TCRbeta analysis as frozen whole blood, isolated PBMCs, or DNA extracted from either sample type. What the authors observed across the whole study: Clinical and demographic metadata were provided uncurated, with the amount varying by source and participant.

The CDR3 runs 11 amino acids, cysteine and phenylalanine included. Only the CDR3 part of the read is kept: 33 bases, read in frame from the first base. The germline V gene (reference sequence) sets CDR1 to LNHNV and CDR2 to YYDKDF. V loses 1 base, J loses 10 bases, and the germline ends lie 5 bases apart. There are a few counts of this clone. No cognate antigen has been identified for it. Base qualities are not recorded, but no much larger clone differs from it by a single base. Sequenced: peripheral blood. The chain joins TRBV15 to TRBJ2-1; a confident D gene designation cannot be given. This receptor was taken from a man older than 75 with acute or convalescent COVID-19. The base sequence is TGTGCCACCAGCAGAGGACAAGAGCAGTTCTTC. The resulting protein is CATSRGQEQFF. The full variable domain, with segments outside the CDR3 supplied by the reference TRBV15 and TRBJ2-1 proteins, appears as DAMVIQNPRYQVTQFGKPVTLSCSQTLNHNVMYWYQQKSSQAPKLLFHYYDKDFNNEADTPDNFQSRRPNTSFCFLDIRSPGLGDTAMYLCATSRGQEQFFGPGTRLTVL.